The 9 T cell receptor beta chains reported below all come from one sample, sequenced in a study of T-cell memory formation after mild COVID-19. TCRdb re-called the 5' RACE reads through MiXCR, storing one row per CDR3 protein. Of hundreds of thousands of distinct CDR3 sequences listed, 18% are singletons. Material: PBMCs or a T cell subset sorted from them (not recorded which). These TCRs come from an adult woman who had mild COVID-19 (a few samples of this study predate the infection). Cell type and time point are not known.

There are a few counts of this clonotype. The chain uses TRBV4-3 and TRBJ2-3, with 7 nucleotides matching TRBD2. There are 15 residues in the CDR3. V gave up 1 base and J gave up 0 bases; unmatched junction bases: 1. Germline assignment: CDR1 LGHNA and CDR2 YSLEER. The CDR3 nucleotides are TGCGCCAGCAGCCAAGGTAGCGGGAGCACAGATACGCAGTATTTT. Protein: CASSQGSGSTDTQYF.

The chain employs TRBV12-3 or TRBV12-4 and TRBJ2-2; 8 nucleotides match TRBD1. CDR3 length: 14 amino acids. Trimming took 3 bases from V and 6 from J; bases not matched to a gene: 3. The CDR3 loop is CASSLDRVAGELFF. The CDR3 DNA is TGTGCCAGCAGTTTGGACAGGGTGGCCGGGGAGCTGTTTTTT.

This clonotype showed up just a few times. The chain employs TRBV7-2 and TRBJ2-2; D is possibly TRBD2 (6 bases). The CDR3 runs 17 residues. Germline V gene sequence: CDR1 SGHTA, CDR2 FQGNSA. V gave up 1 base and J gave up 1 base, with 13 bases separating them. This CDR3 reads CASSLEHMGGNTGELFF. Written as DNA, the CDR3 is TGTGCCAGCAGCTTAGAGCATATGGGAGGGAACACCGGGGAGCTGTTTTTT.

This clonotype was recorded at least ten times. CDR3 coding DNA: TGCGCCAGCAGCTCGGGGGCGGCAGATACGCAGTATTTT. This sequence encodes CASSSGAADTQYF. The V call is TRBV5-1, the J call TRBJ2-3; D possibly matches TRBD1 or TRBD2 (6 bases each). In germline, CDR1 is SGHRS, CDR2 YFSETQ. Trimming left V 3 bases short and J 4 bases short, with 9 bases between. The CDR3 loop spans 13 amino acids.

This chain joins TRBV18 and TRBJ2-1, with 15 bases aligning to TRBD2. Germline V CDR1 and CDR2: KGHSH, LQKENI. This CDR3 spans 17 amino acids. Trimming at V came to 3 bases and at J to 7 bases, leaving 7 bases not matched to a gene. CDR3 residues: CASSPPGLAGGPNEQFF. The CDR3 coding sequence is TGTGCCAGCTCACCGCCAGGACTAGCGGGGGGGCCGAATGAGCAGTTCTTC.

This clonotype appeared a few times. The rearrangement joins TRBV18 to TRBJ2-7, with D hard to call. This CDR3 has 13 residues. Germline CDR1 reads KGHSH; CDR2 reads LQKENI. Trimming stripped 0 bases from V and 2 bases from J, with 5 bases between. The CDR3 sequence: CASSPPVTYEQYF. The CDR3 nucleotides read TGTGCCAGCTCACCACCGGTTACCTACGAGCAGTACTTC. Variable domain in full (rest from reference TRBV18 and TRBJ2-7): NAGVMQNPRHLVRRRGQEARLRCSPMKGHSHVYWYRQLPEEGLKFMVYLQKENIIDESGMPKERFSAEFPKEGPSILRIQQVVRGDSAAYFCASSPPVTYEQYFGPGTRLTVT.

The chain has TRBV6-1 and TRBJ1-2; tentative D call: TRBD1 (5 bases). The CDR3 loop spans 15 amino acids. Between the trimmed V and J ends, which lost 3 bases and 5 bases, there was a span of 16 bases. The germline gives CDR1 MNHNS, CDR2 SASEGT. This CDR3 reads CASSDPATGTYGYTF. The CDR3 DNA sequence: TGTGCCAGCAGTGATCCTGCCACAGGAACGTATGGCTACACCTTC.

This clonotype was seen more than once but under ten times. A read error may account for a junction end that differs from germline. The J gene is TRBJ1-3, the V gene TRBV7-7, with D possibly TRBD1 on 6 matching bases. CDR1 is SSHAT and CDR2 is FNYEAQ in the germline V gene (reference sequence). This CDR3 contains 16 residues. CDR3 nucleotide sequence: TGTGCTAGCAGCCCCAGACCGGGACAATCGGGAAACACCATATATTTT. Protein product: CASSPRPGQSGNTIYF. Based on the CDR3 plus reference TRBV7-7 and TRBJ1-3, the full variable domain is GAGVSQSPRYKVTKRGQDVTLRCDPISSHATLYWYQQALGQGPEFLTYFNYEAQPDKSGLPSDRFSAERPEGSISTLTIQRTEQRDSAMYRCASSPRPGQSGNTIYFGEGSWLTVV.

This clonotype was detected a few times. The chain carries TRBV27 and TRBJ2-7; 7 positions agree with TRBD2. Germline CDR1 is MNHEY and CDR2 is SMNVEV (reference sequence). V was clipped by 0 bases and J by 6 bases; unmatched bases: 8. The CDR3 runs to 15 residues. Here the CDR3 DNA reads TGTGCCAGCAGTTTATCCGGGCTAGCGGTCGGCGAGCAGTACTTC. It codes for CASSLSGLAVGEQYF.